The source of this T cell receptor beta chain is a study of CD8+ T cells in alopecia areata. Study at large: Patients remained on tofacitinib for 6 to 18 months and then went 6 months without it. The study's findings and limits: Higher clonality than in normal scalp was seen in lesional scalp, especially alopecia totalis/universalis. There were also resident alphabeta T cells of normal skin sequenced in scalp samples.

Comment on this clone: Its cognate antigen is unknown.

RNA was isolated and reverse transcribed to cDNA, the sequencing template. Profiling relied on immunoSEQ multiplex PCR, and the TCRdb table lists in-frame clones only, not all of them. Of some 180,000 clones in the sample, 63% were seen once. Germline V lookup: CDR1 SGHRS, CDR2 YFSETQ. V lost 1 base and J lost 2, with 11 bases in between. CDR3 length: 15 residues. This specimen was CD4+ T cells sorted from blood, taken at week 0. J is TRBJ2-3 and V is TRBV5-1, with no clear D. This TCR came from a human donor with alopecia areata. The CDR3 region has the DNA TGCGCCAGCAGCTTGAGAGCTGGAGCCACAGATACGCAGTATTTT. It yields the protein CASSLRAGATDTQYF.